This section outlines one T cell receptor beta chain sequence together with its context. These data originate in a study of PD-L1 blockade in urothelial cancer. Overall study: The authors examined blood 3 weeks (second dose) and 6 weeks after treatment start.

The assay was immunoSEQ multiplex PCR, and TCRdb's table has in-frame clones only and misses some. The sample includes under 85,000 clones, around 93% seen only once; the top ten take more than 0.85%. Germline V gene lookup returns CDR1 MDHEN and CDR2 SYDVKM. CDR3 length: 15 residues. Unmatched junction bases numbered 17, after V lost 6 bases and J lost 12 bases. The time point was: peripheral blood 6 weeks after treatment start. J is TRBJ2-1 and V is TRBV28, with 7 bases aligning to TRBD1. The receptor's source is a woman over 75 with urothelial cancer. The input for sequencing was PBMCs, taken around atezolizumab (anti-PD-L1) treatment. CDR3: CASSPDRAAGNWQFF. CDR3 DNA: TGTGCCAGCAGCCCAGACAGGGCGGCAGGTAACTGGCAGTTCTTC.